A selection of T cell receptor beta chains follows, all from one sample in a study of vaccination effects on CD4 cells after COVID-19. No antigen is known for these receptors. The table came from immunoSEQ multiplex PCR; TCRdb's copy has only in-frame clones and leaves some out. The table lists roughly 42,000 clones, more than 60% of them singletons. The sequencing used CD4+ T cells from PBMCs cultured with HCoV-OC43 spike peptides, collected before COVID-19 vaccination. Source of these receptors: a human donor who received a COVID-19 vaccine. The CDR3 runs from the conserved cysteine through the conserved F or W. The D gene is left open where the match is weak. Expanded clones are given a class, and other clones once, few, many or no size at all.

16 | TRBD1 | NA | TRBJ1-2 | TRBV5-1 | TGCGCCAGCAGCTTGGCCCTGACAGGGGGCAAAGGTGGCTACACCTTC | CASSLALTGGKGGYTF
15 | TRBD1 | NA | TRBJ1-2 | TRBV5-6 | TGTGCCAGCAGCAACACTGGACAGGGAACCTATGGCTACACCTTC | CASSNTGQGTYGYTF
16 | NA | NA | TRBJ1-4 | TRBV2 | TGTGCCAGCAGTGACGTCCAGGTGAACTTTGGGGAAAAACTGTTTTTT | CASSDVQVNFGEKLFF
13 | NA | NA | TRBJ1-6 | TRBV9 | TGTGCCAGCAGCACCCGGGACGGCCTAGCCCTCCACTTT | CASSTRDGLALHF
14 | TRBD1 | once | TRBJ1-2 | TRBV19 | TGTGCCAGTAGGACTACAGGGGCGGGGGATGGCTACACCTTC | CASRTTGAGDGYTF
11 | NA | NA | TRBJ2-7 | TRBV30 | TGTGCCTGGAGCAGTCCCTACGAGCAGTACTTC | CAWSSPYEQYF
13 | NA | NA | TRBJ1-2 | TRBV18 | TGTGCCAGCTCACCACAGGGGTCTGAAGGCTACACCTTC | CASSPQGSEGYTF
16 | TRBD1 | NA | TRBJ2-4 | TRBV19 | TGTGCCAGTAGTACCATACAGGGGGTAGCCAAAAACATTCAGTACTTC | CASSTIQGVAKNIQYF
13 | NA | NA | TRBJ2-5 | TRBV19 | TGTGCCAGTAGTATAGGGTACCAAGAGACCCAGTACTTC | CASSIGYQETQYF
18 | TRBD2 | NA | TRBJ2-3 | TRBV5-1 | TGCGCCAGCAGCTCGCTGAGCCCTAGCGGGAGAAGCACAGATACGCAGTATTTT | CASSSLSPSGRSTDTQYF
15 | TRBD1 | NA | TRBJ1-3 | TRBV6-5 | TGTGCCAGCAGGGACCCCAGGGGGCTTGGAAACACCATATATTTT | CASRDPRGLGNTIYF
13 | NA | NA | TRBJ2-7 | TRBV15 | TGTGCCACCAGCCCCCGGACCTTCGGGGAGCAGTACTTC | CATSPRTFGEQYF
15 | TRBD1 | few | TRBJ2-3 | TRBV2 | TGTGCCAGCAGTGAAGGGGACAGGGGGACAGATACGCAGTATTTT | CASSEGDRGTDTQYF
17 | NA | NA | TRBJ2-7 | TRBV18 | TGTGCCAGCTCACCACTCGCTACAGGGCCCTTAACCTACGAGCAGTACTTC | CASSPLATGPLTYEQYF
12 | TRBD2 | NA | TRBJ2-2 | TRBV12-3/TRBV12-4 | TGTGCCAGCAGGCGGGGGACCGGGGAGCTGTTTTTT | CASRRGTGELFF
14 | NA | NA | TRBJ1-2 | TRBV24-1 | TGTGCCACCAGTGATTCCGGCAGGGCCTATGGCTACACCTTC | CATSDSGRAYGYTF
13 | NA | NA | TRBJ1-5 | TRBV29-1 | TGCAGCGCCTGGGACGGAGGGAATCAGCCCCAGCATTTT | CSAWDGGNQPQHF
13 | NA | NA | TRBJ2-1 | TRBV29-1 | TGCAGCGTTAAAAGGTTATCCTACAATGAGCAGTTCTTC | CSVKRLSYNEQFF
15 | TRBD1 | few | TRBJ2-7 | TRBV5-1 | TGCGCCAGCAGCTTCCATCAGGGGACAGGGTACGAGCAGTACTTC | CASSFHQGTGYEQYF
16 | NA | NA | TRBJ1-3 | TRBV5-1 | TGCGCCAGCAGCTTGGTATTGGCAGGGGCTGGAAACACCATATATTTT | CASSLVLAGAGNTIYF
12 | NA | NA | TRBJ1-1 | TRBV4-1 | TGCGCCAGCAGGGCTGGGAACACTGAAGCTTTCTTT | CASRAGNTEAFF
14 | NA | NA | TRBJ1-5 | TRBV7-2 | TGTGCCAGCAGCTCCTGGGACGGCAATCAGCCCCAGCATTTT | CASSSWDGNQPQHF
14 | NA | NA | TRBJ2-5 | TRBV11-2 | TGTGCCAGCAGCTTAGAGGGGGCGGGGGAGACCCAGTACTTC | CASSLEGAGETQYF
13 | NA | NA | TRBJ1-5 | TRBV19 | TGTGCCAGTAGTATTGAACAGAATCAGCCCCAGCATTTT | CASSIEQNQPQHF
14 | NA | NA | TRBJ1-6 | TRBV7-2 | TGTGCCAGCAGTAGTGGCTCCTATAATTCACCCCTCCACTTT | CASSSGSYNSPLHF
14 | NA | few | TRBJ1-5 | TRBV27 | TGTGCCAGCAGTAGAGGATTTAGCAATCAGCCCCAGCATTTT | CASSRGFSNQPQHF
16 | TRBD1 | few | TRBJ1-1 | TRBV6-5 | TGTGCCAGCAGTTACTCAGGTACAGGGGGTCGGACTGAAGCTTTCTTT | CASSYSGTGGRTEAFF
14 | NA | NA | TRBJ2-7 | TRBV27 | TGTGCCAGCAGCGTTTCAGGGATGGGATACGAGCAGTACTTC | CASSVSGMGYEQYF
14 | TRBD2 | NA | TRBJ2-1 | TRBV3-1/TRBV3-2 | TGTGCCAGCAGCCTGGGGACTAGCGTGGCTGAGCAGTTCTTC | CASSLGTSVAEQFF
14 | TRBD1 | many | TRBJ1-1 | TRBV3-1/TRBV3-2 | TGTGCCAGCAGCCAAGTGACAGGGCGGACTGAAGCTTTCTTT | CASSQVTGRTEAFF
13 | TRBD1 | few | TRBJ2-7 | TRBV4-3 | TGCGCCAGCAGCCAAGAATCAGGGGGCGAGCAGTACTTC | CASSQESGGEQYF
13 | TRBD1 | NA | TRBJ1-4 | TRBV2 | TGTGCCAGCAGGGACAGGGCCAGGGGAAAACTGTTTTTT | CASRDRARGKLFF
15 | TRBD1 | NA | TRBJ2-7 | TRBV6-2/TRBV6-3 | TGTGCCAGCAGTCCCCTGGGACAGAAGGTCTACGAGCAGTACTTC | CASSPLGQKVYEQYF
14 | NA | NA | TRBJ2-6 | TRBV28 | TGTGCCAGCTTTTCCGGGAGCAAAGGAAACGTCCTGACTTTC | CASFSGSKGNVLTF
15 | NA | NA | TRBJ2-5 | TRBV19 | TGTGCCAGTAGTATGTGGCCTACACACCAAGAGACCCAGTACTTC | CASSMWPTHQETQYF
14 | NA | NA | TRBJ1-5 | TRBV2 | TGTGCCAGCAGTGAGGGCAGGGTCAATCAGCCCCAGCATTTT | CASSEGRVNQPQHF
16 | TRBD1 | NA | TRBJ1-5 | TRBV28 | TGTGCCAGCAGTGATGCCGGGACAGCCAGCAATCAGCCCCAGCATTTT | CASSDAGTASNQPQHF
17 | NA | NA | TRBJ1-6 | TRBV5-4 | TGTGCCAGCAGCTCCTCAGCCGGGACACATAATAATTCACCCCTCCACTTT | CASSSSAGTHNNSPLHF
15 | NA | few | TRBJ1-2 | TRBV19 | TGTGCCAGTAGTATTCGAGGGTCCCATAACTATGGCTACACCTTC | CASSIRGSHNYGYTF
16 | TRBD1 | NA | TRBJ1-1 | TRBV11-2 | TGTGCCAGCAGCTCCATACAGGGGTCCATGAACACTGAAGCTTTCTTT | CASSSIQGSMNTEAFF
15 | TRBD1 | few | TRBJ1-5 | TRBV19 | TGTGCCAGTAGCCCCCTTGACAGGGCTGGTCAGCCCCAGCATTTT | CASSPLDRAGQPQHF
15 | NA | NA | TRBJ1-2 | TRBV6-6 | TGTGCCAGCAGTTACGTAGGGGGTATATCCTATGGCTACACCTTC | CASSYVGGISYGYTF
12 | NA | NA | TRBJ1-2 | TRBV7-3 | TGTGCCAGCAGCTTAACAGGGGATGGCTACACCTTC | CASSLTGDGYTF
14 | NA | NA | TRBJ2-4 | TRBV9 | TGTGCCAGCAGCGTAGGATCAACGGGAAACATTCAGTACTTC | CASSVGSTGNIQYF
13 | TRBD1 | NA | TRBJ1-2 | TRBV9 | TGTGCCAGCAGCCCGGGACAGCTCTATGGCTACACCTTC | CASSPGQLYGYTF
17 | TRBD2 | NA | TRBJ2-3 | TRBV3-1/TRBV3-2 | TGTGCCAGCAGCTCCCGACTAGCGGGACTTAACACAGATACGCAGTATTTT | CASSSRLAGLNTDTQYF
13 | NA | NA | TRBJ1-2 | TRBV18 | TGTGCCAGCTCACCTCACAGGGATGGTGGCTACACCTTC | CASSPHRDGGYTF
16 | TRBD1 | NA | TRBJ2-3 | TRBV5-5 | TGTGCCAGCAGCTTGGGGGGGACAGGGAGCACAGATACGCAGTATTTT | CASSLGGTGSTDTQYF
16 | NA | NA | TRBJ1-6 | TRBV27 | TGTGCCAGCAGTAGGTCGGGGGGCTCCTATAATTCACCCCTCCACTTT | CASSRSGGSYNSPLHF
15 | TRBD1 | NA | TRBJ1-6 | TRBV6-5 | TGTGCCAGCAGGCTATCGGGACAGGGGAATTCACCCCTCCACTTT | CASRLSGQGNSPLHF
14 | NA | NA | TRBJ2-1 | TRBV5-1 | TGCGCCAGCATGTTGACAGGCTCCTACAATGAGCAGTTCTTC | CASMLTGSYNEQFF
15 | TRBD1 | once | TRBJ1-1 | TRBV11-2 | TGTGCCAGCAGCTCCCGTGGACAGGCGAACACTGAAGCTTTCTTT | CASSSRGQANTEAFF